Shown below are 19 T cell receptor beta chains from a single sample sequenced in a study of blood T cell repertoires in COVID-19. The repertoire was sequenced with immunoSEQ multiplex PCR; TCRdb's copy has only in-frame clones and lacks some. This table holds about 210,000 clones, 80% found once. The sequenced material came from PBMCs or T cells enriched from blood (not recorded which). Every receptor here comes from a young man with acute COVID-19.

The J gene is TRBJ1-2, the V gene TRBV5-1, with TRBD1 matching 9 bases. V trimming: 4 bases; J trimming: 2 bases; junction bases outside the gene matches: 6. The germline V gene has CDR1 SGHRS and CDR2 YFSETQ. This CDR3 is 15 amino acids long. CDR3: CASSPPGQGNYGYTF. CDR3 nucleotide sequence: TGCGCCAGCAGCCCCCCGGGACAGGGAAACTATGGCTACACCTTC.

The chain recombines TRBV7-9 with TRBJ2-1; D is unclear. The CDR3 is made up of 12 amino acids. V lost 5 bases, J lost 9 bases, and 11 bases lay in between. Germline CDR1 reads SEHNR; CDR2 reads FQNEAQ (reference sequence). The CDR3 sequence: CASSDGSGEQFF. CDR3 sequence (DNA): TGTGCCAGCAGCGATGGTTCCGGTGAGCAGTTCTTC.

This rearrangement joins TRBV27 to TRBJ1-2, with 11 bases fitting TRBD1. This CDR3 is 16 amino acids long. J lost 4 bases, V lost 0 bases, and 4 bases had no gene match. From germline, CDR1 is MNHEY and CDR2 SMNVEV (reference sequence). CDR3 amino acids: CASSLSPGQGVYGYTF. CDR3 DNA: TGTGCCAGCAGTTTATCGCCGGGACAGGGGGTCTATGGCTACACCTTC.

J is TRBJ1-5 and V is TRBV14; the D gene is possibly TRBD1 (6 bases). V dropped 6 bases and J dropped 9 bases, with 15 bases sitting between them. This CDR3 is built from 13 residues. Germline V gene sequence: CDR1 SGHDN, CDR2 FVKESK. The CDR3 reads CASSPDSLGPQHF. The CDR3 DNA is TGTGCCAGCAGTCCGGACAGCCTGGGGCCCCAGCATTTT. Complete variable domain (other parts from reference TRBV14 and TRBJ1-5): EAGVTQFPSHSVIEKGQTVTLRCDPISGHDNLYWYRRVMGKEIKFLLHFVKESKQDESGMPNNRFLAERTGGTYSTLKVQPAELEDSGVYFCASSPDSLGPQHFGDGTRLSIL.

This chain connects TRBV18 to TRBJ1-2; 8 bases are a match to TRBD1. CDR1 and CDR2 from the germline V gene are KGHSH and LQKENI. V trimming: 4 bases; J trimming: 6 bases; junction bases outside the gene matches: 7. The CDR3 consists of 14 residues. CDR3 bases: TGTGCCAGCTCACGGGGACAGGCCACGGATGGCTACACCTTC. Translated: CASSRGQATDGYTF. Full variable domain (outside the CDR3, taken from reference TRBV18 and TRBJ1-2): NAGVMQNPRHLVRRRGQEARLRCSPMKGHSHVYWYRQLPEEGLKFMVYLQKENIIDESGMPKERFSAEFPKEGPSILRIQQVVRGDSAAYFCASSRGQATDGYTFGSGTRLTVV.

V usage is TRBV7-9 and J usage is TRBJ2-3; D perhaps matches TRBD2 (5 bases). There are 12 residues in the CDR3. Per the germline V gene, CDR1 is SEHNR and CDR2 is FQNEAQ (reference sequence). The V end lost 4 bases, the J end lost 6 bases, and 8 bases lay between the germline ends. DNA for the CDR3: TGTGCCAGCAGCTCGACTATGGATACGCAGTATTTT. Translating it yields CASSSTMDTQYF.

The chain recombines TRBV19 with TRBJ2-1; 9 bases are a match to TRBD1. CDR1 is LNHDA and CDR2 is SQIVND in the germline V gene (reference sequence). Trimming cost V 3 bases and J 2 bases; bases outside gene matches: 2. The CDR3 contains 15 residues. CDR3 in DNA: TGTGCCAGTAGTATCGGGACAGGGACCTACAATGAGCAGTTCTTC. It codes for CASSIGTGTYNEQFF. Using reference TRBV19 and TRBJ2-1 for the parts outside the CDR3, the full variable domain is DGGITQSPKYLFRKEGQNVTLSCEQNLNHDAMYWYRQDPGQGLRLIYYSQIVNDFQKGDIAEGYSVSREKKESFPLTVTSAQKNPTAFYLCASSIGTGTYNEQFFGPGTRLTVL.

The chain combines TRBV10-3 with TRBJ1-5, with TRBD1 matching 8 bases. Germline V gene sequence: CDR1 ENHRY, CDR2 SYGVKD. V shed 2 bases and J 7 bases; nucleotides not matched to a gene: 10. The CDR3 sequence is 16 residues long. The CDR3 here is CAISEPGQGRGQPQHF. The DNA for the CDR3 is TGTGCCATCAGTGAGCCAGGACAGGGCCGCGGACAGCCCCAGCATTTT.

The CDR3 DNA is TGCAGCGTTTTTTCTAGGAGTGGCGGGGGGAACAATGAGCAGTTCTTC. Its translation is CSVFSRSGGGNNEQFF. The gene calls are TRBV29-1 and TRBJ2-1; 8 positions match TRBD2. This CDR3 contains 16 residues. V trimming: 5 bases; J trimming: 5 bases; junction bases outside the gene matches: 14. Germline CDR1 and CDR2: SQVTM and ANQGSEA.

CDR3 sequence (DNA): TGTGCCAGCAGCCCGATAGGCAGCGTCGACACCGGGGAGCTGTTTTTT. This codes for CASSPIGSVDTGELFF. The chain is built from TRBV14 and TRBJ2-2; D remains ambiguous. Germline values: CDR1 SGHDN, CDR2 FVKESK. The CDR3 extends over 16 amino acids. Trimming took off 4 bases at V and 3 bases at J, with 15 bases between the two ends.

The chain uses TRBV6-2 or TRBV6-3 and TRBJ2-3; a weak D match, TRBD1 (5 bases). The V gene's germline CDR1 is MNHEY and CDR2 SVGEGT. With 8 bases removed from V and 6 bases from J, the gap between germline ends came to 21 bases. This CDR3 has 15 amino acids. The CDR3 protein is CASGPFQLGADTQYF. Written as DNA, the CDR3 is TGTGCCAGCGGCCCGTTCCAGCTTGGGGCCGATACGCAGTATTTT.

The J gene is TRBJ2-7, the V gene TRBV6-5; a possible D gene is TRBD1 (6 bases). The CDR3 totals 14 residues. Deletions cut 6 bases from V and 4 bases from J, with 16 bases between. Germline V gives CDR1 MNHEY, CDR2 SVGAGI. The CDR3 region has the DNA TGTGCCAGCAGCTTGTACCCGGGACAATACGAGCAGTACTTC. Protein sequence: CASSLYPGQYEQYF.

V usage is TRBV10-1 and J usage is TRBJ2-3; TRBD2 might be the D (6 bases). The CDR3 contains 13 residues. Trimming stripped 0 bases from V and 8 bases from J, with 9 bases between. Germline values: CDR1 WNHNN, CDR2 SYGVQD (reference sequence). CDR3 DNA: TGCGCCAGCAGTGAGTCCGGGCGGGGTACGCAGTATTTT. This gives the protein CASSESGRGTQYF.

The rearrangement uses TRBV2 and TRBJ1-2; D may be TRBD1 (5 bases). Germline V lookup: CDR1 SNHLY, CDR2 FYNNEI. This CDR3 spans 15 amino acids. V lost 2 bases and J 0 bases, leaving 10 bases between the germline ends. The CDR3 region has the DNA TGTGCCAGCAGTGAACGGCAGGGCTCTAACTATGGCTACACCTTC. This encodes CASSERQGSNYGYTF. Complete variable domain (other parts from reference TRBV2 and TRBJ1-2): EPEVTQTPSHQVTQMGQEVILRCVPISNHLYFYWYRQILGQKVEFLVSFYNNEISEKSEIFDDQFSVERPDGSNFTLKIRSTKLEDSAMYFCASSERQGSNYGYTFGSGTRLTVV.

This chain links TRBV5-1 with TRBJ2-7; 8 bases align to TRBD1. The trim removed 2 bases at V and 7 bases at J, leaving 11 bases unmatched. CDR3 length: 15 residues. In germline, CDR1 is SGHRS, CDR2 YFSETQ. CDR3 in DNA: TGCGCCAGCAGCTTCTTTGCAGGGGGCTTGGAAGAGCAGTACTTC. Protein sequence: CASSFFAGGLEEQYF.

V and J are TRBV20-1 and TRBJ2-5; D may be TRBD2 (6 bases). Deletions cut 7 bases from V and 6 bases from J, with 12 bases between. Germline V gene data show CDR1 as DFQATT and CDR2 as SNEGSKA (reference sequence). The CDR3 spans 11 residues. The CDR3 nucleotides are TGCAGTGGAACAGGACTACAGACCCAGTACTTC. Its translation: CSGTGLQTQYF.

The V gene is TRBV29-1, the J gene TRBJ1-2; TRBD1 is a possible D gene (5 bases). Trimming cost V 7 bases and J 1 base, with 13 bases left between them. The CDR3 runs to 13 residues. CDR1 is SQVTM, CDR2 ANQGSEA, per germline. The CDR3: CSAKVQGNYGYTF. CDR3 bases: TGCAGCGCCAAGGTCCAGGGTAACTATGGCTACACCTTC.

The chain links TRBV6-2 or TRBV6-3 to TRBJ1-1; D is unclear. The germline V gene has CDR1 MNHEY and CDR2 SVGEGT. Trimming removed 3 bases at V and 1 base at J, with 6 bases between. CDR3 size: 13 residues. The CDR3 sequence is CASSYSENTEAFF. The DNA of the CDR3 is TGTGCCAGCAGTTATTCAGAGAACACTGAAGCTTTCTTT.

The genes are TRBV28 and TRBJ2-1, with D perhaps matching TRBD1 (6 bases). V lost 5 bases, J lost 0 bases, and 8 bases lay in between. The CDR3 runs 14 residues. Germline CDR1 reads MDHEN; CDR2 reads SYDVKM. CDR3 loop: CASSEDSSYNEQFF. In DNA, the CDR3 is TGTGCCAGCAGTGAGGACAGCTCCTACAATGAGCAGTTCTTC.